This T cell receptor beta chain was documented in a study of blood T cell dynamics during melanoma immunotherapy. As for the study in general: Standard first-line treatment here was pembrolizumab or nivolumab plus ipilimumab in metastatic melanoma.

Notes on this clone: Its antigen is unidentified.

The time point is: week 3, after first cycle of checkpoint inhibitor. Apart from two fast progressors, RECIST 1.1 response was judged 12 weeks post-infusion. Patients with prior systemic cancer treatment, concomitant immunosuppressants, or other active malignancies were excluded. General study findings and limits: PBMC repertoires of eventual disease-control patients split at W3 into clonality or diversity gains.

Germline loops: CDR1 MNHEY, CDR2 SMNVEV (reference sequence). Trimming stripped 4 bases from V and 2 bases from J, with 9 bases between. The CDR3 sequence is 13 residues long. The repertoire was sequenced with immunoSEQ multiplex PCR; TCRdb's copy has only in-frame clones and lacks some. In the table there are some 9,100 clones, 65% to 90% of which are singletons. The starting material was blood, obtained from a patient treated with checkpoint blockade. The clonotype originates from a human donor with melanoma. The chain has TRBV27 and TRBJ2-7, with a weak D call TRBD1 (5 bases). CDR3 sequence reads: CASSSDSPYEQYF. The CDR3 bases are TGTGCCAGCAGTTCAGACAGTCCCTACGAGCAGTACTTC.